This T cell receptor (beta chain) was obtained from a study of T cells in Graves' hyperthyroidism and ophthalmopathy. Regarding the study as a whole: Most thyroid clonotypes expanded above 0.001 appeared in blood too.

Criteria for exclusion of patients were uncontrolled infection, other autoimmune disease, pregnancy or lactation. At least ten counts were recorded for this clonotype. What it binds is unknown. Authors of the study amplified TCR beta CDR3 regions from RNA transcripts. With the HTBI primer set, the TCR CDR3 went through a first round of RT-PCR. In TCRdb, the multiplex PCR reads were re-called with MiXCR into one record per CDR3 protein. The repertoire holds 400,000 or so distinct CDR3 sequences, with around 15% as singletons. V was cut by 5 bases and J by 3 bases, with 14 bases left in between. Germline CDR1 reads MNHEY; CDR2 reads SMNVEV (reference sequence). The CDR3 has 15 amino acids.

The sample consisted of blood. The clonotype originates from a woman aged 25 to 45 with Graves' ophthalmopathy. The rearrangement links TRBV27 to TRBJ1-5, with TRBD1 as a possible D gene (5 bases). The CDR3 loop is CASSAIQANNQPQHF. CDR3 DNA sequence: TGTGCCAGCAGTGCCATACAGGCGAACAATCAGCCCCAGCATTTT.